Presented here are 12 T cell receptor beta chains from one specimen sequenced in a study of cytomegalovirus exposure and HLA in healthy donors. Primers included in the PCR were 60 Vbeta and 13 Jbeta primers. Only in-frame clones appear in the TCRdb table, and some are missing; sequencing was by immunoSEQ multiplex PCR. The sample records about 120,000 clones, 75% to 90% being singletons. What was sequenced was PBMCs. The receptors shown here come from a man in his thirties or forties in good health and CMV-seropositive.

The chain combines TRBV7-9 with TRBJ2-5; D is perhaps TRBD1 (8 bases). Germline V gene data show CDR1 as SEHNR and CDR2 as FQNEAQ (reference sequence). V dropped 6 bases and J dropped 4 bases, with 15 bases sitting between them. This CDR3 is built from 14 residues. The CDR3 loop is CASSSTGEGETQYF. The CDR3, as DNA: TGTGCCAGCAGTTCGACAGGGGAGGGAGAGACCCAGTACTTC.

V is TRBV5-1 and J is TRBJ2-2; 13 bases match TRBD2. CDR3 length: 15 amino acids. V dropped 3 bases and J dropped 6; count of bases not matched to a gene: 2. Per germline, CDR1 SGHRS and CDR2 YFSETQ. The DNA of the CDR3 is TGCGCCAGCAGCTATACTAGCGGGGGGGCCGGGGAGCTGTTTTTT. Encoded protein: CASSYTSGGAGELFF.

This clone was seen once. The chain employs TRBV27 and TRBJ2-2; 8 nucleotides agree with TRBD2. V lost 3 bases and J lost 0; bases outside the gene matches: 0. This CDR3 is built from 15 residues. CDR1 is MNHEY and CDR2 is SMNVEV in the germline V gene (reference sequence). CDR3 protein: CASSFGGANTGELFF. The CDR3 DNA sequence: TGTGCCAGCAGTTTCGGGGGGGCGAACACCGGGGAGCTGTTTTTT.

The chain joins TRBV5-1 to TRBJ2-5, with D possibly matching TRBD2 (5 bases). There are 13 residues in the CDR3. The germline V and J ends were trimmed by 4 bases and 2 bases, with 9 bases remaining between them. Germline CDR1 and CDR2: SGHRS and YFSETQ. The CDR3 DNA sequence: TGCGCCAGCAGCGAGGGATTTCAAGAGACCCAGTACTTC. It translates to CASSEGFQETQYF.

This clone appeared a single time. The V gene is TRBV9, the J gene TRBJ1-1, with no clear D. The CDR3 contains 15 residues. The germline gives CDR1 SGDLS, CDR2 YYNGEE. Trimming removed 4 bases at V and 1 base at J, with 14 bases between. The CDR3 loop reads CASSTFREGNTEAFF. The CDR3 DNA follows: TGTGCCAGCAGCACCTTTAGAGAGGGGAACACTGAAGCTTTCTTT.

Details on this clone: The junction does not match germline at one end; this may be a read error. This chain connects TRBV2 to TRBJ2-6; D is perhaps TRBD1 (5 bases). The V gene's germline CDR1 is SNHLY and CDR2 FYNNEI. The CDR3 totals 14 residues. CDR3 in amino acids: CASSGSSGANGLTF. CDR3 nucleotide sequence: TGTGCCAGCAGCGGAAGCTCTGGGGCCAACGGCCTGACTTTC.

This clone was picked up one time. The chain uses TRBV19 and TRBJ1-2; the match to TRBD1 covers 9 bases. Germline lookup yields CDR1 LNHDA and CDR2 SQIVND (reference sequence). The CDR3 covers 15 residues. V gave up 7 bases and J gave up 2 bases; unmatched junction bases: 8. As DNA, the CDR3 is TGTGCCAGTACCCGACCCGGGACAGGGAACTATGGCTACACCTTC. Amino acid sequence: CASTRPGTGNYGYTF.

This clone was recorded a few times. This chain uses TRBV5-1 with TRBJ2-7, with TRBD1 matching over 9 bases. The germline V gene has CDR1 SGHRS and CDR2 YFSETQ. V gave up 4 bases and J gave up 2 bases; unmatched junction bases: 7. This CDR3 is 15 amino acids long. The CDR3 DNA reads as TGCGCCAGCAGCGACCGGGACAGGGCCACCTACGAGCAGTACTTC. Its protein product is CASSDRDRATYEQYF.

J is TRBJ1-1 and V is TRBV7-8; 7 bases are shared with TRBD1. Losses at the gene ends were 4 bases for V and 5 bases for J; bases not matched to a gene: 7. CDR3 length equals 14 residues. Germline-derived CDR1 and CDR2 are SGHVS and FQNEAQ. The CDR3 region is CASSSTGFRTEAFF. In DNA form, the CDR3 reads TGTGCCAGCAGCTCGACAGGGTTCCGGACTGAAGCTTTCTTT.

This clone was picked up one time. V is TRBV19 and J is TRBJ2-3; tentative D call: TRBD2 (7 bases). CDR1 is LNHDA, CDR2 SQIVND, per germline (reference sequence). Trimming left V 10 bases short and J 4 bases short, with 21 bases between. CDR3 length: 15 residues. CDR3 bases: TGTGCCACTACCGAGGGGGGGGGCCTGCCAGATACGCAGTATTTT. This codes for CATTEGGGLPDTQYF. Complete variable domain (other parts from reference TRBV19 and TRBJ2-3): DGGITQSPKYLFRKEGQNVTLSCEQNLNHDAMYWYRQDPGQGLRLIYYSQIVNDFQKGDIAEGYSVSREKKESFPLTVTSAQKNPTAFYLCATTEGGGLPDTQYFGPGTRLTVL.

The chain links TRBV12-5 to TRBJ2-1; TRBD2 is a possible D gene (6 bases). Trimming stripped 6 bases from V and 9 bases from J, with 21 bases between. This CDR3 is built from 15 residues. Germline V gene sequence: CDR1 LGHNT, CDR2 FRNRAP. CDR3 sequence: CASGEGLPPWGEQFF. CDR3 in DNA: TGTGCTAGTGGGGAGGGACTCCCCCCCTGGGGTGAGCAGTTCTTC.

This clone was found once. J is TRBJ1-3 and V is TRBV5-6, with D tentatively TRBD1 (5 bases). The CDR3 loop spans 13 amino acids. Germline assignment: CDR1 SGHDT and CDR2 YYEEEE. V lost 2 bases and J lost 4, with 7 bases in between. In DNA form, the CDR3 reads TGTGCCAGCAGCTTACAGGTGGGAAACACCATATATTTT. Its protein product is CASSLQVGNTIYF.